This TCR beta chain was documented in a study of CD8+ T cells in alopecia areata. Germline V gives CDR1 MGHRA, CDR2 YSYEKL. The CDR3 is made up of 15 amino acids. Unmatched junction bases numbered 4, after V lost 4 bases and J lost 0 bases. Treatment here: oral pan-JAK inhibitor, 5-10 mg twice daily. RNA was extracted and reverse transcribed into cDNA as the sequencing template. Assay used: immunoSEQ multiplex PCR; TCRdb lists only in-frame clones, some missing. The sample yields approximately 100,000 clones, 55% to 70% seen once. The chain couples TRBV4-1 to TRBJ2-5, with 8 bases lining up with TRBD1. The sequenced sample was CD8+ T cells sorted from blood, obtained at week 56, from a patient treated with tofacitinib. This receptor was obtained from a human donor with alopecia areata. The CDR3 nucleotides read TGCGCCAGCAGCCTCTCGGACAGGGACCAAGAGACCCAGTACTTC. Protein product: CASSLSDRDQETQYF.